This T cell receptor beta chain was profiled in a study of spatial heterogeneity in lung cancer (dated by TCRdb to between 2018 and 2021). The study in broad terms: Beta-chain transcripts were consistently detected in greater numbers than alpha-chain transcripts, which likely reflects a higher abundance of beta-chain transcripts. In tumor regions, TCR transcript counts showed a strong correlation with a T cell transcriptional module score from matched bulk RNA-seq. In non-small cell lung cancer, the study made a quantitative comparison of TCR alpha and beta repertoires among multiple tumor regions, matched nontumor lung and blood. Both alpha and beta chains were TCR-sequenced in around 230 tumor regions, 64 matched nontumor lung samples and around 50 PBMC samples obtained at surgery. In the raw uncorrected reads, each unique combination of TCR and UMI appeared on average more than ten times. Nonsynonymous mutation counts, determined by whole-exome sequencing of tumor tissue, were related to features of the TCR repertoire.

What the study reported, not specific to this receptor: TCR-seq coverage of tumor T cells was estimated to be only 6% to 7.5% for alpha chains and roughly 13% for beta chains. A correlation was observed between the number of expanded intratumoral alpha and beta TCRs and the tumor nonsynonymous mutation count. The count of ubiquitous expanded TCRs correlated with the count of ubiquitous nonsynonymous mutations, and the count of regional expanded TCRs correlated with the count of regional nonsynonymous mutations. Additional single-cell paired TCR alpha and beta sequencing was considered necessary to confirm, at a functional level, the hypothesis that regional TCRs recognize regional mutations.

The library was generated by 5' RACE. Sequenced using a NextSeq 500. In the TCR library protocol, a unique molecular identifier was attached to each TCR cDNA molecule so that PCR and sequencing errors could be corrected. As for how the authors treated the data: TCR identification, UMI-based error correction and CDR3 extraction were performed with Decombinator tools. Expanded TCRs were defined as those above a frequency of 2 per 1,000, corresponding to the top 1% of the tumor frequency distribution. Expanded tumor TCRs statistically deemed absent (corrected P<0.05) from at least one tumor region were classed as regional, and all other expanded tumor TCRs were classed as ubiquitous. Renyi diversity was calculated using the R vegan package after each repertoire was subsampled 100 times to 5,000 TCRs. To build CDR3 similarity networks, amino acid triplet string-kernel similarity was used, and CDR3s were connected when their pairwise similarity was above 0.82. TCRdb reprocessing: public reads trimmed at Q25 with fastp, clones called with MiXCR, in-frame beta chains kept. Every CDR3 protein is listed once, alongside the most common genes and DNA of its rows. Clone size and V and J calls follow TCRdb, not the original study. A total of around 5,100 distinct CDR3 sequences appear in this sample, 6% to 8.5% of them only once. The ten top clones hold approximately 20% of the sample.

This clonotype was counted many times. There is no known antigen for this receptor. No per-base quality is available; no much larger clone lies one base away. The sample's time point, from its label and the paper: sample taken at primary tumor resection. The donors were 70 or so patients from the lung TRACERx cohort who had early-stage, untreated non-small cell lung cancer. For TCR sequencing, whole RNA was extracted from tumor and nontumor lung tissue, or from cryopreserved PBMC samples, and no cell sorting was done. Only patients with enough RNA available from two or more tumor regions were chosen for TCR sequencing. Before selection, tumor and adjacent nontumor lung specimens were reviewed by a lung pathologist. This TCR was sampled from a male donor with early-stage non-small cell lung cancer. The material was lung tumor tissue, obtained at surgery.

Read as DNA, the sequence is TGTGCCAGCAGCCCCACAGGTCGGCAGCCCCAGCATTTT. This yields the protein CASSPTGRQPQHF. The chain employs TRBV6-5 and TRBJ1-5, with TRBD1 as a weak D call on 5 bases. Cut back by 6 bases and 7 bases, the V and J ends lie 13 bases apart. The CDR3 holds 13 amino acids from the cysteine to the phenylalanine. Only the CDR3 DNA is retained, 39 bases long and in frame from the first base. The germline V gene sets CDR1 to MNHEY and CDR2 to SVGAGI.